These 3 T cell receptor beta chains originate from one sample sequenced in a study of PD-L1 blockade in urothelial cancer. The protocol was immunoSEQ multiplex PCR, while the TCRdb copy is restricted to in-frame clones and leaves out a portion. The sample holds tens of thousands of clones; about 80% are singletons and the top ten take about 5.3%. Specimen: PBMCs, collected around atezolizumab (anti-PD-L1) treatment. These receptors were obtained from a man aged 40-50 years with urothelial cancer.

This chain links TRBV7-2 with TRBJ2-3; no firm D call. The CDR3 spans 14 residues. CDR1 SGHTA and CDR2 FQGNSA come from the germline V gene. With 2 bases removed from V and 0 bases from J, the gap between germline ends came to 6 bases. The CDR3, as DNA: TGTGCCAGCAGCTTAACGCGGAGCACAGATACGCAGTATTTT. Residues: CASSLTRSTDTQYF. Complete variable domain (other parts from reference TRBV7-2 and TRBJ2-3): GAGVSQSPSNKVTEKGKDVELRCDPISGHTALYWYRQSLGQGLEFLIYFQGNSAPDKSGLPSDRFSAERTGGSVSTLTIQRTQQEDSAVYLCASSLTRSTDTQYFGPGTRLTVL.

This clone showed up just a few times. The chain employs TRBV18 and TRBJ1-1; no definite D call. There are 13 residues in the CDR3. Trimming removed 3 bases at V and 3 bases at J, with 8 bases between. Germline V gene data show CDR1 as KGHSH and CDR2 as LQKENI. CDR3 nucleotide sequence: TGTGCCAGCTCACCCCGACAACACACTGAAGCTTTCTTT. This translates into CASSPRQHTEAFF.

This sequence joins TRBV19 and TRBJ1-5; weak D call: TRBD1 (6 bases). From germline, CDR1 is LNHDA and CDR2 SQIVND (reference sequence). The CDR3 consists of 16 residues. Trimming removed 7 bases from V and 5 bases from J, with 21 bases in between. The CDR3 region has the DNA TGTGCCAGTAACCCGCAAACAGGGAAGGGGGATCAGCCCCAGCATTTT. This codes for CASNPQTGKGDQPQHF.